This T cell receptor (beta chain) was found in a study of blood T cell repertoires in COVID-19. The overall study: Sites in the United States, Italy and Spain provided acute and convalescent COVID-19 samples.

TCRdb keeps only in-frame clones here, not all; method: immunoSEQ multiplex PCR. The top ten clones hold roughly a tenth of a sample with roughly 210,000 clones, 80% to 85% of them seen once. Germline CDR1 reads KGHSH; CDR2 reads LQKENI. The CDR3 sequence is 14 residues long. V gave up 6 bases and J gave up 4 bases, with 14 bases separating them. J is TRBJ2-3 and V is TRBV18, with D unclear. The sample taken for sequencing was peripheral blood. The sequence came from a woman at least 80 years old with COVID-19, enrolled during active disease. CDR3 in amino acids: CASSPIFPADTQYF. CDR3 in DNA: TGTGCCAGCTCCCCCATTTTTCCGGCAGATACGCAGTATTTT. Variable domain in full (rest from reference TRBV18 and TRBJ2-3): NAGVMQNPRHLVRRRGQEARLRCSPMKGHSHVYWYRQLPEEGLKFMVYLQKENIIDESGMPKERFSAEFPKEGPSILRIQQVVRGDSAAYFCASSPIFPADTQYFGPGTRLTVL.